A single sample is the source of the 21 T cell receptor beta chains below, sequenced in a study of T cell responses to AZD1222 COVID-19 vaccine. TCRdb's copy holds only in-frame clones and misses some; the assay was immunoSEQ multiplex PCR. The sample consists of fewer than 250,000 clones, almost 95% of them appearing once. The source material was peripheral blood, sampled on day 0 of AZD1222 vaccination. The source of these receptors is an adult in good health.

The rearrangement joins TRBV19 to TRBJ2-3, with D possibly TRBD2 on 7 matching bases. This CDR3 has 15 residues. Germline-derived CDR1 and CDR2 are LNHDA and SQIVND (reference sequence). V shed 6 bases and J shed 6 bases, with 19 bases lying between them. The CDR3 bases are TGTGCCAGTAGAGATTGGGGGGGGCCGTCGGATACGCAGTATTTT. It encodes CASRDWGGPSDTQYF.

The rearrangement uses TRBV29-1 and TRBJ2-7, with a tentative D call TRBD2 (6 bases). Germline V CDR1 and CDR2: SQVTM, ANQGSEA. The V and J ends lost 7 bases and 7 bases respectively, with 20 bases between them. The CDR3 is 13 amino acids. The CDR3 bases are TGCAGCGCCTCAAGGCGGGGTGGAGGAGAGCAGTACTTC. This gives the protein CSASRRGGGEQYF.

The V and J genes are TRBV7-8 and TRBJ1-4; no firm D call. Germline V gene lookup returns CDR1 SGHVS and CDR2 FQNEAQ. V was shortened by 5 bases and J by 4 bases, with 14 bases between the two germline ends. The CDR3 runs 15 residues. CDR3 nucleotides: TGTGCCAGCAGCCAACTGACGGCGATTAATGAAAAACTGTTTTTT. It encodes CASSQLTAINEKLFF.

The chain joins TRBV28 to TRBJ1-2; D gene uncertain. Germline CDR1 is MDHEN and CDR2 is SYDVKM. V was cut by 6 bases and J by 7 bases, with 15 bases left in between. CDR3 length: 13 residues. CDR3 region: CASSPRGPSGYTF. The CDR3 nucleotides are TGTGCCAGCAGCCCCCGAGGGCCAAGTGGCTACACCTTC.

The rearrangement uses TRBV13 and TRBJ2-3; 8 nucleotides agree with TRBD1. V gave up 5 bases and J gave up 0 bases; unmatched junction bases: 10. The CDR3 consists of 17 residues. CDR1 and CDR2 (germline): PRHDT, FYEKMQ (reference sequence). CDR3 DNA sequence: TGTGCCAGCAGCCCCACGGGTGACAGGGGCAGCACAGATACGCAGTATTTT. It specifies CASSPTGDRGSTDTQYF.

The chain is built from TRBV6-6 and TRBJ1-1; TRBD1 aligns across 7 bases. There are 12 residues in the CDR3. Germline V lookup: CDR1 MNHNY, CDR2 SVGAGI (reference sequence). The CDR3 coding sequence is TGTGCTACCGGGACAGAAGTCACTGAAGCTTTCTTT. Translated: CATGTEVTEAFF.

This clone was seen a handful of times. The rearrangement joins TRBV7-9 to TRBJ1-3; D is unresolved. CDR3 size: 12 residues. Per germline, CDR1 SEHNR and CDR2 FQNEAQ (reference sequence). The CDR3 DNA is TGTGATGGAAGAGTCTCTGGAAACACCATATATTTT. Translated, it gives CDGRVSGNTIYF.

The chain recombines TRBV6-5 with TRBJ1-5; 9 bases match TRBD1. The CDR3 runs to 15 residues. V shed 5 bases, J shed 7 bases, and the junction held 9 bases outside the gene matches. The germline V gene encodes CDR1 MNHEY and CDR2 SVGAGI. CDR3 sequence reads: CASSHRDRDRQPQHF. The CDR3 region has the DNA TGTGCCAGCAGTCACCGGGACAGGGATCGCCAGCCCCAGCATTTT.

This clone was seen only a few times. The V gene is TRBV3-1 (or the pseudogene TRBV3-2), the J gene TRBJ1-5; TRBD1 is a possible D gene (5 bases). Germline values: CDR1 LGHDT, CDR2 YNNKEL (reference sequence). CDR3 length: 15 residues. Trimming took 2 bases from V and 4 from J, leaving 12 bases between them. The CDR3 DNA reads as TGTGCCAGCAGCCAAACGGGACTGCCTAATCAGCCCCAGCATTTT. This gives the protein CASSQTGLPNQPQHF.

This chain connects TRBV7-2 to TRBJ2-1, with D maybe TRBD2 (7 bases). From germline, CDR1 is SGHTA and CDR2 FQGNSA. V lost 0 bases and J lost 10, with 13 bases in between. The CDR3 has 14 residues. The CDR3 is CASSLAGGPREQFF. Here the CDR3 DNA reads TGTGCCAGCAGCTTAGCGGGGGGGCCGAGGGAGCAGTTCTTC.

CDR3 amino acids: CASGGTGTGIYGYTF. The CDR3 DNA sequence: TGTGCCAGCGGAGGGACCGGGACAGGGATCTATGGCTACACCTTC. The J gene is TRBJ1-2, the V gene TRBV6-5, with TRBD1 matching 9 bases. Losses at the gene ends were 8 bases for V and 4 bases for J; bases not matched to a gene: 11. Germline values: CDR1 MNHEY, CDR2 SVGAGI. The CDR3 runs to 15 residues.

The V call is TRBV9, the J call TRBJ1-5; tentatively, D is TRBD1 (6 bases). From germline, CDR1 is SGDLS and CDR2 YYNGEE. With 3 bases removed from V and 9 bases from J, the gap between germline ends came to 13 bases. This CDR3 spans 13 amino acids. The CDR3, as DNA: TGTGCCAGCAGCGCAGGGGAAGGGGGGCCCCAGCATTTT. It translates to CASSAGEGGPQHF.

The chain couples TRBV28 to TRBJ1-2, with D unclear. The germline V gene encodes CDR1 MDHEN and CDR2 SYDVKM. Trimming took off 5 bases at V and 4 bases at J, with 11 bases between the two ends. This CDR3 region has 13 residues. CDR3 in DNA: TGTGCCAGCAGTCCCCAGGCCGCCTATGGCTACACCTTC. Encoded protein: CASSPQAAYGYTF.

This chain joins TRBV2 and TRBJ2-3; 7 positions agree with TRBD2. The CDR3 loop spans 15 amino acids. V lost 4 bases, J lost 2 bases, and 6 bases stayed unmatched. Germline values: CDR1 SNHLY, CDR2 FYNNEI. The CDR3 sequence is CASSVDLAATDTQYF. The CDR3 DNA reads as TGTGCCAGCAGTGTTGACCTAGCGGCCACAGATACGCAGTATTTT. The whole variable domain, filled in from reference TRBV2 and TRBJ2-3, reads EPEVTQTPSHQVTQMGQEVILRCVPISNHLYFYWYRQILGQKVEFLVSFYNNEISEKSEIFDDQFSVERPDGSNFTLKIRSTKLEDSAMYFCASSVDLAATDTQYFGPGTRLTVL.

V is TRBV25-1 and J is TRBJ1-4; D call uncertain. The CDR3 runs to 12 residues. V was clipped by 5 bases and J by 7 bases, with 8 bases between them. Germline-derived CDR1 and CDR2 are MGHDK and SYGVNS. CDR3 in DNA: TGTGCCAGCAGTTCCGCGGGTGAAAAACTGTTTTTT. Residues: CASSSAGEKLFF.

As concerns this clone: A read error may account for a junction end that differs from germline. V usage is TRBV11-2 and J usage is TRBJ1-4; D unclear. The CDR3 sequence is 12 residues long. Germline V gene data show CDR1 as SGHAT and CDR2 as FQNNGV. CDR3 amino acids: CASSQSKEKLFF. Written as DNA, the CDR3 is TGTGCCAGCAGCCAATCTAAAGAAAAACTGTTTTTT.

This rearrangement joins TRBV18 to TRBJ1-1; TRBD1 is a possible D gene (5 bases). V gave up 5 bases and J gave up 5 bases, with 9 bases separating them. The V gene's germline CDR1 is KGHSH and CDR2 LQKENI. CDR3 length: 12 amino acids. The CDR3, as DNA: TGTGCCAGCTCAAGCAGGGAAACTGAAGCTTTCTTT. It is translated as CASSSRETEAFF.

The CDR3 DNA reads as TGCGCCAGCAGCCAAGGGCGGCAGGGACACACAGATACGCAGTATTTT. Translated, it gives CASSQGRQGHTDTQYF. This chain links TRBV4-1 with TRBJ2-3, with D possibly TRBD1 on 6 matching bases. V lost 1 base, J lost 2 bases, and 13 bases lay in between. Germline V lookup: CDR1 MGHRA, CDR2 YSYEKL. The CDR3 extends over 16 amino acids.

The chain is built from TRBV5-5 and TRBJ1-3; possible D gene TRBD1, 5 bases. The CDR3 has 17 amino acids. The germline V and J ends were trimmed by 1 base and 0 bases, with 14 bases remaining between them. CDR1 and CDR2 from the germline V gene are SGHKS and YYEKEE (reference sequence). For the CDR3, the DNA is TGTGCCAGCAGCTTGTTGGGAGGGACCTCCTCTGGAAACACCATATATTTT. It encodes CASSLLGGTSSGNTIYF.

The J gene is TRBJ2-3, the V gene TRBV5-8; 7 bases map to TRBD2. The CDR3 is 14 residues long. V lost 9 bases to trimming and J lost 2 bases; unmatched junction nucleotides: 9. The germline CDR1 and CDR2 sequences are SGHTS and YDEGEE. The CDR3 coding sequence is TGTGCCATTGCGCCAGCGGGACTCACAGATACGCAGTATTTT. Translated: CAIAPAGLTDTQYF.

The gene calls are TRBV3-1 (or the pseudogene TRBV3-2) and TRBJ1-4, with D unresolved. V was trimmed by 2 bases and J by 8 bases, leaving 9 bases between them. Germline assignment: CDR1 LGHDT and CDR2 YNNKEL (reference sequence). The CDR3 contains 13 residues. The CDR3 here is CASSQSGPEKLFF. The CDR3 DNA follows: TGTGCCAGCAGCCAATCGGGCCCCGAAAAACTGTTTTTT.